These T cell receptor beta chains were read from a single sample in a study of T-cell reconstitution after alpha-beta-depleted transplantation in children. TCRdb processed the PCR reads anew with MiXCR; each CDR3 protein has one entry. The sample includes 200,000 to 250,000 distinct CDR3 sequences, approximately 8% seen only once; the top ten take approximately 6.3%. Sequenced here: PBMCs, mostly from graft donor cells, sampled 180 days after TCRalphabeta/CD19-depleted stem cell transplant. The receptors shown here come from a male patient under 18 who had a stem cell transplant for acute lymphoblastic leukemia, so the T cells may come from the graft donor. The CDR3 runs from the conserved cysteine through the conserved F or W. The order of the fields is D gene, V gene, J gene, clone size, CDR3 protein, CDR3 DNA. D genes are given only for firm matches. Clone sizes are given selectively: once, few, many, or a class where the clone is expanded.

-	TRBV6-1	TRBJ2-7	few	CASSLHRVGLYEQYF	TGTGCCAGCAGCCTCCACAGGGTGGGCCTCTACGAGCAGTACTTC
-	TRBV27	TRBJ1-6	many	CASLPGGLNSPLHF	TGTGCCAGTTTGCCGGGGGGGCTAAATTCACCCCTCCACTTT
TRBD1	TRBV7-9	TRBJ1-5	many	CASSSSRTGDQEPQHF	TGTGCCAGCAGCTCGAGCCGGACAGGGGATCAAGAGCCCCAGCATTTT
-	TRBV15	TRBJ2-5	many	CATSRGLGGASQETQYF	TGTGCCACCAGCAGAGGGCTTGGGGGTGCGTCCCAAGAGACCCAGTACTTC
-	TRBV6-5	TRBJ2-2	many	CASSYSGYTGELFF	TGTGCCAGCAGTTATAGCGGCTACACCGGGGAGCTGTTTTTT
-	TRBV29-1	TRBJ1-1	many	CSVLTQGGNTEAFF	TGCAGCGTTTTAACCCAGGGTGGGAACACTGAAGCTTTCTTT
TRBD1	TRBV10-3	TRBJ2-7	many	CAITRDRAHEQYF	TGTGCCATCACCCGGGACAGGGCGCACGAGCAGTACTTC
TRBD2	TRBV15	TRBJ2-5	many	CATSRGSSGNKETQYF	TGTGCCACCAGCAGAGGGTCTAGCGGAAATAAAGAGACCCAGTACTTC
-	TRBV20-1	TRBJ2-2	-	CSASKRAIGTGELFF	TGCAGTGCTAGTAAACGGGCCATAGGAACCGGGGAGCTGTTTTTT
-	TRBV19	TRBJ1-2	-	CASSTRRDYTF	TGTGCCAGTAGTACCCGGAGGGACTACACCTTC
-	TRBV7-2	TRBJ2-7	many	CASSPGRDTVYF	TGTGCCAGCAGCCCAGGCCGGGACACTGTATACTTC
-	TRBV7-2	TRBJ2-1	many	CASSRWLGPPGNEQFF	TGTGCCAGCAGCCGCTGGCTGGGGCCACCGGGGAATGAGCAGTTCTTC
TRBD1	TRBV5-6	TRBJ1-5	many	CASSLRAGTGKNQPQHF	TGTGCCAGCAGCCTCCGTGCCGGGACAGGGAAAAATCAGCCCCAGCATTTT
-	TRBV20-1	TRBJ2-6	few	CSASRTSGSGANVLTF	TGCAGTGCTAGCCGCACCTCAGGCTCTGGGGCCAACGTCCTGACTTTC
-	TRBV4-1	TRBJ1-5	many	CASSQDLAGWNQPQHF	TGCGCCAGCAGCCAAGACTTGGCAGGGTGGAATCAGCCCCAGCATTTT
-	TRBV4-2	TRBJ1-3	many	CASSLTTGSPGNTIYF	TGTGCCAGCAGCCTTACTACAGGGTCCCCTGGAAACACCATATATTTT
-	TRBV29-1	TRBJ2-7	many	CSVTAFSLRGEQYF	TGCAGCGTTACGGCCTTCAGTTTGAGGGGCGAGCAGTACTTC
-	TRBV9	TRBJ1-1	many	CASSARGTVTEAFF	TGTGCCAGCAGCGCGAGGGGTACTGTCACTGAAGCTTTCTTT
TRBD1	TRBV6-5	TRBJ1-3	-	CASSWTGSSGNTIYF	TGTGCCAGCAGTTGGACAGGGAGCTCTGGAAACACCATATATTTT
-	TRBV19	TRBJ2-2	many	CASCQKNTGELFF	TGTGCCAGTTGTCAGAAGAACACCGGGGAGCTGTTTTTT
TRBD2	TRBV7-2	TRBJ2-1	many	CASSVKRGGTYNEQFF	TGTGCCAGCAGCGTTAAGCGGGGGGGAACCTACAATGAGCAGTTCTTC
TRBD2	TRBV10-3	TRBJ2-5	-	CAIRGLAGEETQYF	TGTGCCATCAGGGGACTAGCGGGAGAAGAGACCCAGTACTTC